This TCR beta chain was identified in a study of cytotoxic CD8 clonotypes in ibrutinib-treated CLL. The CDR3 extends over 15 amino acids. The germline V gene has CDR1 SGHTS and CDR2 YDEGEE. V shed 4 bases, J shed 2 bases, and the junction held 6 bases outside the gene matches. This clone was seen only once. Method: immunoSEQ multiplex PCR; TCRdb's copy keeps in-frame clones and lacks some. The table shows 150,000 or so clones, with over 75% occurring only once. The sequencing here drew on PBMCs, taken after 36 months of ibrutinib treatment. V and J are TRBV5-8 and TRBJ2-4; 7 nucleotides line up with TRBD2. This sequence originates from a human donor with chronic lymphocytic leukemia. CDR3 sequence (DNA): TGTGCCAGCAGCCACTGGGGGGGGACCAAAAACATTCAGTACTTC. Its translation: CASSHWGGTKNIQYF.